Below are 13 T cell receptor beta chains sequenced from a single sample in a study of T cells in Graves' hyperthyroidism and ophthalmopathy. Using RNA transcripts as the source, TCR beta CDR3 regions were amplified. Carried out on the TCR CDR3, a first-round RT-PCR used the HTBI primer set. TCRdb itself ran the multiplex PCR reads through MiXCR, one entry per CDR3 protein. Altogether some 400,000 distinct CDR3 sequences are present, around 14% being singletons, with the ten largest covering roughly 11%. Sequencing was performed on blood. These receptors were collected from a woman aged 60-70 years with Graves' hyperthyroidism.

This clonotype occurred a few times. A single base separates this from a much larger clone, so it may be a read error. This chain uses TRBV27 with TRBJ2-1; 12 positions agree with TRBD1. This CDR3 region has 15 residues. Trimming cost V 3 bases and J 9 bases; bases outside gene matches: 6. Germline-derived CDR1 and CDR2 are MNHEY and SMNVEV (reference sequence). The CDR3 nucleotides are TGTGCCAGCAGTTTCGGGACAGGGGGCCGGGGTGAGCAGTTCTTC. Amino acid sequence: CASSFGTGGRGEQFF.

There are many counts of this clonotype. This chain connects TRBV2 to TRBJ1-6; D call uncertain. With 3 bases removed from V and 3 bases from J, the gap between germline ends came to 3 bases. Germline V CDR1 and CDR2: SNHLY, FYNNEI. The CDR3 covers 13 residues. The CDR3 loop is CASSDDYNSPLHF. The CDR3 DNA reads TGTGCCAGCAGTGACGACTATAATTCACCCCTCCACTTT.

This clonotype was observed a handful of times. The CDR3 region has the DNA TGCGCCAGCAGCCAGGATATTAGCGGGGGAGCGGATACGCAGTATTTT. Its protein is CASSQDISGGADTQYF. This chain uses TRBV4-1 with TRBJ2-3; 9 bases fit TRBD2. This CDR3 is 16 amino acids long. Germline loops: CDR1 MGHRA, CDR2 YSYEKL. After removal of 3 bases from V and 6 bases from J, the junction contained 10 bases not matched to a gene.

The table lists this clonotype with many counts. This chain connects TRBV4-2 to TRBJ1-5; D might be TRBD1 (6 bases). Germline V lookup: CDR1 LGHNA, CDR2 YNFKEQ. The V and J ends lost 3 bases and 3 bases respectively, with 12 bases between them. CDR3 length equals 15 residues. DNA for the CDR3: TGTGCCAGCAGCCAGACCCGGGACAACAATCAGCCCCAGCATTTT. This translates into CASSQTRDNNQPQHF.

This clonotype was detected a few times. The chain uses TRBV6-5 and TRBJ1-1; tentatively, D is TRBD1 (5 bases). The CDR3 is 14 amino acids. Germline V lookup: CDR1 MNHEY, CDR2 SVGAGI. Trimming left V 2 bases short and J 0 bases short, with 7 bases between. CDR3 in DNA: TGTGCCAGCAGTTACGGAGGGGTGAACACTGAAGCTTTCTTT. It codes for CASSYGGVNTEAFF.

This clonotype was seen repeatedly, ten times or more. V and J are TRBV7-9 and TRBJ2-1, with 7 bases that match TRBD2. Looked up from germline, CDR1 is SEHNR and CDR2 is FQNEAQ (reference sequence). CDR3 length: 17 amino acids. The V and J ends lost 4 bases and 0 bases, in that order; junction bases with no gene match: 9. CDR3 residues: CASSSSRAGPSYNEQFF. In DNA, the CDR3 is TGTGCCAGCAGCTCATCTCGAGCGGGACCCTCCTACAATGAGCAGTTCTTC.

This clonotype occurred many times. The chain joins TRBV9 to TRBJ1-2; D is unresolved. Deletions cut 0 bases from V and 0 bases from J, with 3 bases between. The CDR3 has 13 amino acids. Germline V gives CDR1 SGDLS, CDR2 YYNGEE. In nucleotides, the CDR3 is TGTGCCAGCAGCGTAGATGCTAACTATGGCTACACCTTC. This codes for CASSVDANYGYTF.

This clonotype has a count of ten or more. The chain carries TRBV6-1 and TRBJ2-5, with a weak D call TRBD2 (5 bases). CDR1 and CDR2 from the germline V gene are MNHNS and SASEGT. This CDR3 spans 18 amino acids. Trimming pared 3 bases from V and 4 bases from J, leaving 24 bases between. The CDR3 nucleotides read TGTGCCAGCAGTGAGGTGTGGGCCCATCAACCCGAGGGAGAGACCCAGTACTTC. It yields the protein CASSEVWAHQPEGETQYF.

V and J are TRBV13 and TRBJ2-1; D possibly corresponds to TRBD1 (5 bases). Germline V gene sequence: CDR1 PRHDT, CDR2 FYEKMQ (reference sequence). The CDR3 runs to 14 residues. Trimming shortened V by 7 bases and J by 5 bases, and 15 bases separated the two germline ends. The CDR3 DNA reads as TGTGCCAGCACCCCCGGGTGGGGCCACAATGAGCAGTTCTTC. Translation: CASTPGWGHNEQFF.

This clonotype was counted a few times. V is TRBV24-1 and J is TRBJ2-2, with D perhaps matching TRBD1 (6 bases). CDR1 is KGHDR and CDR2 is SFDVKD in the germline V gene. The V end was cut by 3 bases, the J end by 2 bases, with 15 bases between. CDR3 length: 17 amino acids. In nucleotides, the CDR3 is TGTGCCACCAGTGATGGAAAGACCAGGGGAAACACCGGGGAGCTGTTTTTT. The encoded protein is CATSDGKTRGNTGELFF.

At least ten counts were recorded for this clonotype. This chain links TRBV20-1 with TRBJ2-7, with 8 bases aligning to TRBD2. The CDR3 has 14 amino acids. After removal of 3 bases from V and 5 bases from J, the junction contained 9 bases not matched to a gene. Germline V CDR1 and CDR2: DFQATT, SNEGSKA (reference sequence). The CDR3 region is CSASSSSGSDEQYF. Here the CDR3 DNA reads TGCAGTGCTAGTTCTTCCAGCGGGAGTGACGAGCAGTACTTC.

This clonotype was counted many times. The J gene is TRBJ2-3, the V gene TRBV30; no definite D call. CDR3 length equals 12 residues. CDR1 and CDR2 (germline): GTSNPN, SVGIG (reference sequence). V lost 2 bases and J lost 4, with 7 bases in between. CDR3 coding DNA: TGTGCCTGGAGTATGGGCGCAGATACGCAGTATTTT. It specifies CAWSMGADTQYF.

This clonotype was detected many times. The CDR3 nucleotides are TGCGCCAGCAGCTGGACGGGGGGTACAGATACGCAGTATTTT. Translated: CASSWTGGTDTQYF. The V gene is TRBV5-1, the J gene TRBJ2-3; 7 nucleotides match TRBD2. V shed 3 bases and J 3 bases; nucleotides not matched to a gene: 4. Per germline, CDR1 SGHRS and CDR2 YFSETQ. The CDR3 consists of 14 residues.